The clone carrying this T cell receptor beta chain is large within its sample. Its antigen is still unknown. This CDR3 is built from 13 residues. Per the germline V gene, CDR1 is SGHTA and CDR2 is FQGNSA. Unmatched junction bases numbered 2, after V lost 8 bases and J lost 0 bases. The data were taken from a study of T-cell reconstitution after alpha-beta-depleted transplantation in children. Findings of the study overall: In patients about two months after transplant, alpha-beta T cells reportedly arose from several hundred expanded graft clones. At one year after transplant, newly produced T cells mostly accounted for T-cell counts and diversity. At day 60, the high TCRbeta diversity found in some patients originated from recipient T cells and thymic progenitors that had survived.

This sample's TCRbeta library carried unique molecular identifier barcodes. TCRdb used MiXCR to reprocess the PCR reads, holding one entry per CDR3 protein. The sample has under 60,000 distinct CDR3 sequences, about 5% seen once. This chain connects TRBV7-2 to TRBJ2-3, with TRBD2 matching over 7 bases. The material sequenced was PBMCs, mostly from graft donor cells, taken 60 days after TCRalphabeta/CD19-depleted stem cell transplant. The source is a female patient aged 2-9 years who had a stem cell transplant for aplastic anemia, so the T cells may come from the graft donor. CDR3 protein: CASQRGSTDTQYF. In DNA form, the CDR3 reads TGTGCCAGCCAGCGGGGCAGCACAGATACGCAGTATTTT.